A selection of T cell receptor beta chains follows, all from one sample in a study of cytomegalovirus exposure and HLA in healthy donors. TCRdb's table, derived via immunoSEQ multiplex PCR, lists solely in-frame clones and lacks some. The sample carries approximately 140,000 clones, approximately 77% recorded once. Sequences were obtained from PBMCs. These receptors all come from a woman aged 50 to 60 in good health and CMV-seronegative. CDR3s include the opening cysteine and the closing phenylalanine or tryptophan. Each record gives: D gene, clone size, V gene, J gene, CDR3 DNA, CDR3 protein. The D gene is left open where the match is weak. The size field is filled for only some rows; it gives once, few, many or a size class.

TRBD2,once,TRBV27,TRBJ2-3,TGTGCCAGCAGTTCGCGGGGGGGCGGAGATACGCAGTATTTT,CASSSRGGGDTQYF
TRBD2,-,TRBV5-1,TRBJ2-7,TGCGCCAGCAGCGCGACGGGGGGTAGCTCCTACGAGCAGTACTTC,CASSATGGSSYEQYF
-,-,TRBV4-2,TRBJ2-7,TGTGCCAGCAGCCAAGGACCTCAGGGAAACTCCTACGAGCAGTACTTC,CASSQGPQGNSYEQYF
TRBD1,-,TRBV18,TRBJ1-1,TGTGCCAGCTCCCCAAGACAGGGATTGGGGAACACTGAAGCTTTCTTT,CASSPRQGLGNTEAFF
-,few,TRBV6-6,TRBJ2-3,TGTGCCAGCAGTTTCCTGGACACGCGCACAGATACGCAGTATTTT,CASSFLDTRTDTQYF
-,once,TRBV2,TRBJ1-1,TGTGCCAGCTTCTTGGACTCCCTCGGCACTGAAGCTTTCTTT,CASFLDSLGTEAFF
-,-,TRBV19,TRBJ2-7,TGTGCCAGTAGTATAGCTCCCTCCTACGAGCAGTACTTC,CASSIAPSYEQYF
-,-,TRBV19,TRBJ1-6,TGTGCCAGTAGTATTATGGGGACTCAAGGGTCACCCCTCCACTTT,CASSIMGTQGSPLHF
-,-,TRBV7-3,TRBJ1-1,TGTGCCAGCAGCCTAAACGCCGGGAATGTGGGCACTGAAGCTTTCTTT,CASSLNAGNVGTEAFF
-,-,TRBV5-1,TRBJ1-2,TGCGCCAGCAGCTCCCGCGGGGGGGTGAACTATGGCTACACCTTC,CASSSRGGVNYGYTF
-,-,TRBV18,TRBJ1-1,TGTGCCAGCTCACCAATTCAACAGGGCTTGAACACTGAAGCTTTCTTT,CASSPIQQGLNTEAFF
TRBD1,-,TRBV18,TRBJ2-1,TGTGCCAGCTCACCACGATTACCGGGACAGGGGGCCAATGAGCAGTTCTTC,CASSPRLPGQGANEQFF
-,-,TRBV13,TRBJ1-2,TGTGCTAGCAGCTTAAGTGTAGGGGCTTATAACTATGGCTACACCTTC,CASSLSVGAYNYGYTF
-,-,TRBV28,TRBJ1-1,TGTGCCAGCAGTAAAAACAGGAACACTGAAGCTTTCTTT,CASSKNRNTEAFF
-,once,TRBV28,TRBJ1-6,TGTGCCAGCAGTTTAACCCGGAGAGTTACACCCCTCCACTTT,CASSLTRRVTPLHF
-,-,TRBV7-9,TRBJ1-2,TGTGCCAGCAGCTGGGAAGGGCAGGGGCGATATGGCTACACCTTC,CASSWEGQGRYGYTF
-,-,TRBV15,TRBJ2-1,TGTGCCACCAGCAGAGGAGTGGTCTCTGAGCAGTTCTTC,CATSRGVVSEQFF
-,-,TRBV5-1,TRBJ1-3,TGCGCCAGCAGCTCAGACTCTGGAAACACCATATATTTT,CASSSDSGNTIYF
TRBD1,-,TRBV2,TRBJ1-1,TGTGCCAGCAGTTCGGCCGGGACAGAGTCTGAAGCTTTCTTT,CASSSAGTESEAFF
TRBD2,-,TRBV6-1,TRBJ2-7,TGTGCCGGATCGCCGGGACTAATAACCTACGAGCAGTACTTC,CAGSPGLITYEQYF
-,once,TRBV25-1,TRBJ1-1,TGTGCCAGCAGTGAATACAGGGGTACTGAAGCTTTCTTT,CASSEYRGTEAFF
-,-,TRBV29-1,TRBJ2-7,TGCAGCGTTTCGACAGTCAAATCCTACGAGCAGTACTTC,CSVSTVKSYEQYF
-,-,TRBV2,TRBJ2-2,TGTGCCAGCAGTGTGAGGAGCACCGGGGAGCTGTTTTTT,CASSVRSTGELFF
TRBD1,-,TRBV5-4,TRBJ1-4,TGTGCCAGCAGCACTAACAGGGGGGATAATGAAAAACTGTTTTTT,CASSTNRGDNEKLFF
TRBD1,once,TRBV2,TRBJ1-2,TGTGCCAGCAGTGAAGAGAGGGGGCGGGGTGGCTACACCTTC,CASSEERGRGGYTF
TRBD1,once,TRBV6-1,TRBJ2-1,TGTGCCAGCAGAACCGGGACAGGGACCCACAATGAGCAGTTCTTC,CASRTGTGTHNEQFF
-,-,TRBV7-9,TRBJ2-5,TGTGCCAGCAGCTCCAGGGTAGGCCCTCAAGAGACCCAGTACTTC,CASSSRVGPQETQYF
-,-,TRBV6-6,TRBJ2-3,TGTGCCAGCAGTTACGGGCAGAACACAGATACGCAGTATTTT,CASSYGQNTDTQYF
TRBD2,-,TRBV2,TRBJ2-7,TGTGCCAGTCTCCCCGGACTAGCGGGTGTCGAGCAGTACTTC,CASLPGLAGVEQYF
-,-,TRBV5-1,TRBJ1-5,TGCGCCAGCATCCCGCGAATTGGTCAGCCCCAGCATTTT,CASIPRIGQPQHF
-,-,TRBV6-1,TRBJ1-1,TGTGCCAGCAGTAGCCCGTTTGACACGAACACTGAAGCTTTCTTT,CASSSPFDTNTEAFF
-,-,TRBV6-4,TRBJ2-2,TGTGCCAGCAGTGTGAACGGGAACACCGGGGAGCTGTTTTTT,CASSVNGNTGELFF
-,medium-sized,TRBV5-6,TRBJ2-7,TGTGCCAGCAGCTGGGGTCAGCGGGCTTCCTACGAGCAGTACTTC,CASSWGQRASYEQYF
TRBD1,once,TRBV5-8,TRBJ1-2,TGTGCCAGCAGCTTCACGCGGACAGGTCGCTCCTATAACTATGGCTACACCTTC,CASSFTRTGRSYNYGYTF
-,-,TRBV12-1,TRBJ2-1,TGTGCCGCCGCCCGACGGGGTGCAAATGAGCAGTTCTTC,CAAARRGANEQFF
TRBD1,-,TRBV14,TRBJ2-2,TGTGCCAGCACGAACAGGGGGCCGGCCGGGGAGCTGTTTTTT,CASTNRGPAGELFF
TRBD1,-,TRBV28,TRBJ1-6,TGTGCCAGCAGTTTCGACAGGGTCAGGGATTCACCCCTCCACTTT,CASSFDRVRDSPLHF
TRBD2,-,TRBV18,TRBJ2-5,TGTGCCAGCTCCCGCAGCGGGGGGGCCGGAGAGACCCAGTACTTC,CASSRSGGAGETQYF
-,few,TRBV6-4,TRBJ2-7,TGTGCCAGCAGTTTGGGGAACGAGGGCAGCTACGAGCAGTACTTC,CASSLGNEGSYEQYF
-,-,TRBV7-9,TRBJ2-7,TGTGCCAGCAGCTTGGCAGGAACCTACGAGCAGTACTTC,CASSLAGTYEQYF
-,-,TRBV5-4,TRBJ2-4,TGTGTGTCGGCAGGGGATGGCATTCAGTACTTC,CVSAGDGIQYF
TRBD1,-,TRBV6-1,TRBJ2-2,TGTGCCAGCAGTGAAGTGGACAGGGGGCGCCGGGAGCTGTTTTTT,CASSEVDRGRRELFF
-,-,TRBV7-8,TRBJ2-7,TGTGCCAGCAGCTTAAATCGGGGATTCTACGAGCAGTACTTC,CASSLNRGFYEQYF
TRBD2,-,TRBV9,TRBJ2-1,TGTGCCAGCAGCGTTCTCCCGGGACTAGCGGGAGCATACAATGAGCAGTTCTTC,CASSVLPGLAGAYNEQFF
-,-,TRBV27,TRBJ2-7,TGTGCCAGCAGCGAATACGGGACACCGAACCCCTACGAGCAGTACTTC,CASSEYGTPNPYEQYF